This record concerns one T cell receptor beta chain sequence. Its specific antigen is unknown. Base qualities are not provided; no much larger clone lies one nucleotide away. Including the terminal cysteine and phenylalanine, the CDR3 comprises 16 residues. Only the CDR3 region is kept as DNA, spanning 48 bases read in frame from base 1. Compared with germline, V lacks 4 bases and J lacks 6 bases; bases without a gene match: 13. The germline V gene yields KGHSY for CDR1 and FQNENV for CDR2. This sample is part of a study of blood T cell repertoires in COVID-19 (dated by TCRdb to about 2020). Some background on the complete study: Collaborator samples came from the United States, Italy and Spain and covered acute and convalescent phases of COVID-19. The prospective study material was composed of cDNA or gDNA derived from T cells, B-cell-depleted T cells, or PBMCs. The dataset comprised deeply sampled blood TCRbeta repertoires from subjects exposed to, actively infected with, or recovered from COVID-19. The repertoires were released in a freely available public database intended as a resource for research on the immune response to SARS-CoV-2. The samples were drawn from two sources: the first 160 participants of the ongoing ImmuneRACE study, and 950 to 1,500 subjects contributed by 6 global collaborators. A de-identified subject ID, COVID-19 status, age in years and sex were almost always included in the sample metadata. Where available, HLA class I and class II types were taken from metadata supplied by the sample provider and were not determined by assay-based typing. Here is what the overall study found, with its caveats: The amount of clinical and demographic metadata varied by source and participant and was provided uncurated.

Collaborating institutions collected whole blood in K2EDTA tubes following their own protocols. For TCRbeta analysis, collaborator samples were shipped as frozen whole blood, as isolated PBMCs, or as DNA extracted from either sample type. TCRbeta CDR3 regions were amplified from genomic DNA by means of the immunoSEQ Assay, a bias-controlled multiplex PCR. The paper's processing steps were these. The number of nucleated cells in each sample was estimated from the amplification of reference gene primers within the assay. Sequence reads were collapsed and filtered to measure the absolute abundance of every unique TCRbeta CDR3 rearrangement. For each sample, productive Simpson clonality was calculated by taking the square root of Simpson's diversity index across productive rearrangements. In its TCRdb copy, this immuneACCESS table keeps in-frame sequences only and misses some clones. Where compared with another copy, unresolved V genes explain less than half of these, and the others have no known cause. V, J and clone size reflect that table, while D and trimming were determined from the DNA. The sample records about 140,000 clones, roughly 76% of which are singletons. Roughly 9% of the sample lies in the top ten.

Sequencing input: peripheral blood. This TCR came from a woman between 45 and 60 years old with active or convalescent COVID-19. The sequence links TRBV16 to TRBJ2-7; 9 central bases correspond to TRBD2. The base sequence is TGTGCCAGCAGCCTTGAGCGGCGGGGGGGAAGACGCGAGCAGTACTTC. This yields the protein CASSLERRGGRREQYF.